Sequencing of this T cell receptor beta chain was carried out in a study of beta chain features in type 1 diabetes. Of the isolated RNA, all was reverse transcribed, and so the sequenced material was expressed TCRB transcripts. The repertoire was sequenced with immunoSEQ multiplex PCR; TCRdb's copy has only in-frame clones and lacks some. The table records about 400,000 clones, 10% to 15% of them present only once. Study results and caveats: Patients with Type 1 diabetes showed moderately but significantly shorter TCRB CDR3s in all four CD4+ subsets.

The CDR3 loop spans 13 amino acids. The germline V gene encodes CDR1 SGDLS and CDR2 YYNGEE. Between the trimmed V and J ends, which lost 0 bases and 7 bases, there was a span of 9 bases. This clone was seen more than once but under ten times. The antigen is undetermined. The material sequenced was naive CD4+ T cells from blood. The TCR was taken from a woman younger than 35 with type 1 diabetes. V usage is TRBV9 and J usage is TRBJ2-3; D possibly corresponds to TRBD2 (5 bases). The CDR3 loop reads CASSVDLAHTQYF. The DNA for the CDR3 is TGTGCCAGCAGCGTAGACCTAGCACATACGCAGTATTTT.